Presented here are 13 T cell receptor beta chains from one specimen sequenced in a study of OX40 agonist ivuxolimab in advanced cancers. Profiled with immunoSEQ multiplex PCR; TCRdb holds only in-frame clones, not every one. Altogether some 83,000 clones are present, about 89% being singletons, with the ten largest covering 8.4%. This sample comprised CD4+ or CD8+ T cells sorted from blood, obtained in a trial of the OX40 agonist ivuxolimab. The origin of the receptors is an adult with an advanced solid tumor such as melanoma, head and neck, liver or kidney cancer.

The gene calls are TRBV30 and TRBJ2-3, with D possibly being TRBD2 (5 bases). V was pared by 2 bases and J by 3 bases, with 18 bases between. Germline loops: CDR1 GTSNPN, CDR2 SVGIG (reference sequence). The CDR3 length is 16 residues. CDR3 nucleotides: TGTGCCTGGAGTACGGGGAGCGCGGTTGTAACAGATACGCAGTATTTT. Translation gives CAWSTGSAVVTDTQYF.

This chain links TRBV6-5 with TRBJ2-1; D may match TRBD1 or TRBD2 (5 bases each). This CDR3 is built from 13 residues. V shed 2 bases and J shed 10 bases, with 12 bases lying between them. CDR1 is MNHEY, CDR2 SVGAGI, per germline. The CDR3 sequence is CASSYDWGIEQFF. CDR3 nucleotide sequence: TGTGCCAGCAGTTACGACTGGGGGATCGAGCAGTTCTTC.

The rearrangement uses TRBV7-9 and TRBJ1-5; D gene uncertain. Per the germline V gene, CDR1 is SEHNR and CDR2 is FQNEAQ (reference sequence). V was clipped by 4 bases and J by 5 bases, with 9 bases between them. The CDR3 spans 13 residues. CDR3 bases: TGTGCCAGCAGCTACCCCGGGGATCAGCCCCAGCATTTT. Amino acid sequence: CASSYPGDQPQHF.

This chain connects TRBV11-2 to TRBJ1-1; possibly TRBD1 for D (5 bases). Germline-derived CDR1 and CDR2 are SGHAT and FQNNGV. Deletions cut 5 bases from V and 1 base from J, with 20 bases between. The CDR3 has 17 residues. In DNA, the CDR3 is TGTGCCAGCAGCCAAGACCCATTCAGGGAGAGGAACACTGAAGCTTTCTTT. Its protein is CASSQDPFRERNTEAFF.

The chain combines TRBV19 with TRBJ2-3; D gene unclear. This CDR3 region has 13 residues. From germline, CDR1 is LNHDA and CDR2 SQIVND (reference sequence). V lost 5 bases and J 2 bases, leaving 8 bases between the germline ends. This chain's CDR3 is CASSPPNTDTQYF. The CDR3, as DNA: TGTGCCAGTAGTCCCCCTAACACAGATACGCAGTATTTT.

CDR3 in amino acids: CASSQVIRAQEQFF. The CDR3 coding sequence is TGCGCCAGCAGCCAAGTTATCAGGGCACAAGAGCAGTTCTTC. The rearrangement joins TRBV4-3 to TRBJ2-1; D may be TRBD1 (5 bases). V dropped 1 base and J dropped 10 bases, with 14 bases sitting between them. The CDR3 has 14 residues. Per the germline V gene, CDR1 is LGHNA and CDR2 is YSLEER.

This rearrangement joins TRBV28 to TRBJ2-7; D not resolved. Looked up from germline, CDR1 is MDHEN and CDR2 is SYDVKM. Trimming removed 6 bases from V and 1 base from J, with 16 bases in between. This CDR3 region has 15 residues. This CDR3 reads CASSYTMGSSYEQYF. CDR3 coding DNA: TGTGCCAGCAGCTACACCATGGGTAGTTCCTACGAGCAGTACTTC.

V and J are TRBV5-1 and TRBJ1-1; possibly TRBD1 for D (6 bases). Between the trimmed V and J ends, which lost 3 bases and 4 bases, there was a span of 19 bases. The CDR3 spans 16 residues. The germline gives CDR1 SGHRS, CDR2 YFSETQ. The CDR3 nucleotides are TGCGCCAGCAGCTCACAACGGGGGGCGAGGATCACTGAAGCTTTCTTT. As protein: CASSSQRGARITEAFF. The whole variable domain, remainder taken from reference TRBV5-1 and TRBJ1-1, is KAGVTQTPRYLIKTRGQQVTLSCSPISGHRSVSWYQQTPGQGLQFLFEYFSETQRNKGNFPGRFSGRQFSNSRSEMNVSTLELGDSALYLCASSSQRGARITEAFFGQGTRLTVV.

This clone occurred once. The chain is built from TRBV27 and TRBJ2-7; 7 bases align to TRBD2. Germline CDR1 is MNHEY and CDR2 is SMNVEV (reference sequence). The CDR3 contains 17 residues. V lost 5 bases and J lost 1; bases outside the gene matches: 14. CDR3 sequence reads: CASSPGAGSGWSYEQYV. The CDR3 nucleotides read TGTGCCAGCAGTCCAGGTGCCGGTAGCGGGTGGTCCTACGAGCAGTACGTC.

The J gene is TRBJ1-1, the V gene TRBV5-5; D is ambiguous. The CDR3 sequence is 12 residues long. Trimming took 0 bases from V and 4 from J, leaving 4 bases between them. Germline V CDR1 and CDR2: SGHKS, YYEKEE (reference sequence). The CDR3 nucleotides read TGTGCCAGCAGCTTGGGGGCCACTGAAGCTTTCTTT. It yields the protein CASSLGATEAFF. Full variable domain (outside the CDR3, taken from reference TRBV5-5 and TRBJ1-1): DAGVTQSPTHLIKTRGQQVTLRCSPISGHKSVSWYQQVLGQGPQFIFQYYEKEERGRGNFPDRFSARQFPNYSSELNVNALLLGDSALYLCASSLGATEAFFGQGTRLTVV.

This clone was found a few times. V and J are TRBV28 and TRBJ1-1; D call uncertain. The germline gives CDR1 MDHEN, CDR2 SYDVKM. CDR3 length equals 13 residues. V lost 10 bases and J 3 bases, leaving 15 bases between the germline ends. Written as DNA, the CDR3 is TGTGCCACCTCTCACGGGGTTGACACTGAAGCTTTCTTT. Its translation is CATSHGVDTEAFF.

This sequence joins TRBV6-4 and TRBJ2-1, with 10 bases aligning to TRBD2. The trim removed 2 bases at V and 4 bases at J, leaving 2 bases unmatched. The V gene's germline CDR1 is MRHNA and CDR2 SNTAGT. The CDR3 is made up of 15 amino acids. The CDR3 nucleotides are TGTGCCAGCAGTGACGGGACTAGCGAGTACAATGAGCAGTTCTTC. Translated, it gives CASSDGTSEYNEQFF.

V usage is TRBV6-5 and J usage is TRBJ1-1; D is unresolved. V was clipped by 0 bases and J by 0 bases, with 8 bases between them. The CDR3 covers 15 residues. Germline V gene data show CDR1 as MNHEY and CDR2 as SVGAGI. CDR3: CASSYSMRMNTEAFF. The CDR3, as DNA: TGTGCCAGCAGTTACTCGATGCGCATGAACACTGAAGCTTTCTTT.